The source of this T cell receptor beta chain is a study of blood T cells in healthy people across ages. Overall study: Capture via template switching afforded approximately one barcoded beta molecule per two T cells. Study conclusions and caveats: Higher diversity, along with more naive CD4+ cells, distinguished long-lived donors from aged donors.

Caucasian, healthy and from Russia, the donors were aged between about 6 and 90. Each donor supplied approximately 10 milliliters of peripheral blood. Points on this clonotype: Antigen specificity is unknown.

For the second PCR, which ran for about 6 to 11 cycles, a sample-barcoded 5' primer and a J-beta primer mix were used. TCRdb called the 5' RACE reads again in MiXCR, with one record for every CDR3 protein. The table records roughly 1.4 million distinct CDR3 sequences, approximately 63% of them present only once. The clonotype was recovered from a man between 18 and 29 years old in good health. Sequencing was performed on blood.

This CDR3 is CSADGGRGGELFF. CDR3 bases: TGCAGCGCTGACGGGGGGCGCGGCGGGGAGCTGTTTTTT. J is TRBJ2-2 and V is TRBV29-1; D may be TRBD2 (7 bases). The germline gives CDR1 SQVTM, CDR2 ANQGSEA. The V gene lost 7 bases and the J gene lost 7 bases, with 16 bases spanning the gap. This CDR3 has 13 residues.